This TCR beta chain appears in the sequencing data of a study of graft-versus-host responses after intestinal transplantation. Details on this clone: As yet, its antigen is unknown.

Germline V gene data show CDR1 as MGHDK and CDR2 as SYGVNS. The CDR3 is 17 amino acids. J was trimmed by 3 bases and V by 1 base; bases with no gene match: 7. The study, taken as a whole, reports: Present in recipient marrow, GvH clones included some that appeared first in ileum or blood.

Libraries were prepared by immunoSEQ multiplex PCR; TCRdb keeps only in-frame clonotypes and omits some of them. This table holds about 120,000 clones, 85% to 95% found once. The input for sequencing was unstimulated CD4+ T cells sorted from spleen or lymph node cells, taken before intestinal transplant. The TCR was taken from a human donor who received an intestinal transplant. V usage is TRBV25-1 and J usage is TRBJ2-3, with 10 bases lining up with TRBD1. CDR3 sequence: CASSEWDRDRGTDTQYF. CDR3 in DNA: TGTGCCAGCAGTGAATGGGACCGGGACAGGGGAACAGATACGCAGTATTTT.